This TCR beta chain derives from a study of T cell responses to AZD1222 COVID-19 vaccine. Clones were read by immunoSEQ multiplex PCR, and TCRdb kept only the in-frame ones, dropping some. The sample yields 130,000 to 150,000 clones, more than 70% seen once. With regard to this clone: Antigen specificity is unknown.

Overall study findings and caveats: Mostly white British, mostly female donors; authors suggested clonal diversity may be underestimated. Spike-specific TCR depth and breadth grew after two AZD1222 doses.

V was pared by 5 bases and J by 2 bases, with 6 bases of the junction left unmatched. This CDR3 is 15 amino acids long. Per the germline V gene, CDR1 is SEHNR and CDR2 is FQNEAQ (reference sequence). This clonotype originated in an adult in good health. The sample in question was peripheral blood, obtained on day 0 of AZD1222 vaccination. The V and J genes are TRBV7-9 and TRBJ1-5; 7 bases are shared with TRBD1. CDR3 sequence: CASSPSGGGNQPQHF. The CDR3, as DNA: TGTGCCAGCAGCCCATCAGGGGGAGGCAATCAGCCCCAGCATTTT.